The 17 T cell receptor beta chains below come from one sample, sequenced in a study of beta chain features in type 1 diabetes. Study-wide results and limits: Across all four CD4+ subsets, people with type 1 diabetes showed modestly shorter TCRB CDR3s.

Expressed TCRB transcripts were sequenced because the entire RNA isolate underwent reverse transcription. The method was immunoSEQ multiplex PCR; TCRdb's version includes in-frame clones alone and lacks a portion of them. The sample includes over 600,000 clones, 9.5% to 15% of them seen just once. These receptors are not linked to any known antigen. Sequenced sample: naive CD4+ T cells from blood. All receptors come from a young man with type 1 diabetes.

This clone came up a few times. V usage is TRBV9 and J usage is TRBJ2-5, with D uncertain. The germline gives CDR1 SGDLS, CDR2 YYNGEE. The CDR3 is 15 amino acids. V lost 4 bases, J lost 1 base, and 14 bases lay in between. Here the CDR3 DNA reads TGTGCCAGCAGCCCGCGCGGCAGCCTCCAAGAGACCCAGTACTTC. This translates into CASSPRGSLQETQYF.

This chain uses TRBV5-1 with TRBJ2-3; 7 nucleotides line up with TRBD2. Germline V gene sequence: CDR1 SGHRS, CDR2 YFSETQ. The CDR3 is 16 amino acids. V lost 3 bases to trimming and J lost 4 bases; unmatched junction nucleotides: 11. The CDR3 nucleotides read TGCGCCAGCAGCTCCCCTTCCGGGACTATTGCAGATACGCAGTATTTT. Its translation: CASSSPSGTIADTQYF.

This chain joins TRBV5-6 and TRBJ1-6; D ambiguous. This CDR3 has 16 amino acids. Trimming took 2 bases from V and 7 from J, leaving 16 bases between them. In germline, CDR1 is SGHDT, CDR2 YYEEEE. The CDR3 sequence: CASSLLETGYNSPLHF. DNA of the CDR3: TGTGCCAGCAGCTTACTAGAAACGGGATACAATTCACCCCTCCACTTT.

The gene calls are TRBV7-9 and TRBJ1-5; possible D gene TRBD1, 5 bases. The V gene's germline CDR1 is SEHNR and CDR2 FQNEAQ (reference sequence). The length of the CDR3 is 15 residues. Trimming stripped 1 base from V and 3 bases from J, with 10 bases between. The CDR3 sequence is CASSLGDSNNQPQHF. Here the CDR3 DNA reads TGTGCCAGCAGCTTAGGGGACTCCAACAATCAGCCCCAGCATTTT.

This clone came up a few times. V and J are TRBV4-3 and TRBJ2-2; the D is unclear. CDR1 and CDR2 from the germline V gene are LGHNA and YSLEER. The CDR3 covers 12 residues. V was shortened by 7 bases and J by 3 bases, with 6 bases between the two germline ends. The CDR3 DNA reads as TGCGCCAGCACGGCTTACACCGGGGAGCTGTTTTTT. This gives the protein CASTAYTGELFF.

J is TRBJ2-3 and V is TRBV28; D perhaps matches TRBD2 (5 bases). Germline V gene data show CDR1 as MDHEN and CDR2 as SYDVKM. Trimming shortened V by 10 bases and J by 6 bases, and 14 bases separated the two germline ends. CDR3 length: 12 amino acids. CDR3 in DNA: TGTGCCACGGTATCGGAGGCCGATACGCAGTATTTT. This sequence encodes CATVSEADTQYF. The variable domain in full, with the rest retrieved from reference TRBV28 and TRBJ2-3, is DVKVTQSSRYLVKRTGEKVFLECVQDMDHENMFWYRQDPGLGLRLIYFSYDVKMKEKGDIPEGYSVSREKKERFSLILESASTNQTSMYLCATVSEADTQYFGPGTRLTVL.

CDR3 bases: TGTGCCAGCAGCCCGACAGGGCCTTTAAACACCATATATTTT. This gives the protein CASSPTGPLNTIYF. The rearrangement uses TRBV7-2 and TRBJ1-3; 7 nucleotides align to TRBD1. The CDR3 length is 14 residues. V was clipped by 5 bases and J by 6 bases; unmatched bases: 7. Germline V CDR1 and CDR2: SGHTA, FQGNSA.

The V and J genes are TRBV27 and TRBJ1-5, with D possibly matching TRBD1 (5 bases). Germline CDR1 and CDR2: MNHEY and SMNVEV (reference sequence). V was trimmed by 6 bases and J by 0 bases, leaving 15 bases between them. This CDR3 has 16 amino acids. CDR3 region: CASSRLGTGSNQPQHF. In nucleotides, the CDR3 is TGTGCCAGCAGCCGGCTGGGGACGGGTAGCAATCAGCCCCAGCATTTT.

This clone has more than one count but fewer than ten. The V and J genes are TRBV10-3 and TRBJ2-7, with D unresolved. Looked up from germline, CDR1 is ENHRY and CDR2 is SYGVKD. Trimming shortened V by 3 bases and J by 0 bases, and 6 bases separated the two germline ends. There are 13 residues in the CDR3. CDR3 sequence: CAISDRSSYEQYF. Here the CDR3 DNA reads TGTGCCATCAGTGACCGGAGCTCCTACGAGCAGTACTTC.

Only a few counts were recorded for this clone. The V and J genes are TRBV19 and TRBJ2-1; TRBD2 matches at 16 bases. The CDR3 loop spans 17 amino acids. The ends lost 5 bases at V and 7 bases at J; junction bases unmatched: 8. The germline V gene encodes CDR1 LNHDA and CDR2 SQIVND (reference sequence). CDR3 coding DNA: TGTGCCAGTAGTCCGGGACTAGCGGGGGGGCTAGGGAATGAGCAGTTCTTC. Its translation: CASSPGLAGGLGNEQFF. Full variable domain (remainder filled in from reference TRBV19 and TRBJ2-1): DGGITQSPKYLFRKEGQNVTLSCEQNLNHDAMYWYRQDPGQGLRLIYYSQIVNDFQKGDIAEGYSVSREKKESFPLTVTSAQKNPTAFYLCASSPGLAGGLGNEQFFGPGTRLTVL.

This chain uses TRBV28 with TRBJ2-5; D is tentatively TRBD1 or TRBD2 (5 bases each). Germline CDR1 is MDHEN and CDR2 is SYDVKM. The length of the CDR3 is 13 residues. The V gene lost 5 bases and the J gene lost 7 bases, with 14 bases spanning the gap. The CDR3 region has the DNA TGTGCCAGCAGTCAAACTAGGGGCGGGACCCAGTACTTC. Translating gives CASSQTRGGTQYF. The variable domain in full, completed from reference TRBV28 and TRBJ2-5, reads DVKVTQSSRYLVKRTGEKVFLECVQDMDHENMFWYRQDPGLGLRLIYFSYDVKMKEKGDIPEGYSVSREKKERFSLILESASTNQTSMYLCASSQTRGGTQYFGPGTRLLVL.

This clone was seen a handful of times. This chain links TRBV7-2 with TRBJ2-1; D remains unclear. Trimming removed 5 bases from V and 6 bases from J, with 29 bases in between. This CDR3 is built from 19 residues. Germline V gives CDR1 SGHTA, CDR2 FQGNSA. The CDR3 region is CASSQAYRFPSIGSNEQFF. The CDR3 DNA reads TGTGCCAGCAGCCAGGCATACAGATTCCCCTCGATAGGTTCCAATGAGCAGTTCTTC.

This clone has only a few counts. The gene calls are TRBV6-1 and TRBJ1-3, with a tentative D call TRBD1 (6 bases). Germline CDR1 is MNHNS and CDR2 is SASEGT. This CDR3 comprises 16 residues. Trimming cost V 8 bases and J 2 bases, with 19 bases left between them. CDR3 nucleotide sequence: TGTGCCAGCGGCGAAGGACAGTTGCGCACTGGAAACACCATATATTTT. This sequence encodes CASGEGQLRTGNTIYF.

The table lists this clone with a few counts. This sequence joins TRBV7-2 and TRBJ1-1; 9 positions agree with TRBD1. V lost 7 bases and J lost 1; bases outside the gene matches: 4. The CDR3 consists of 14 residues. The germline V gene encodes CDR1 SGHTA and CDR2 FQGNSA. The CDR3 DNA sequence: TGTGCCAGCACCTTGGGACAGGGGAACACTGAAGCTTTCTTT. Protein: CASTLGQGNTEAFF.

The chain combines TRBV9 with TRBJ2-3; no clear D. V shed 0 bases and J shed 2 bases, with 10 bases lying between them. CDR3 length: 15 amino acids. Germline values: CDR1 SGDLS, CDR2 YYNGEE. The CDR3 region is CASSVVGSHTDTQYF. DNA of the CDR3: TGTGCCAGCAGCGTAGTTGGCAGCCACACAGATACGCAGTATTTT.

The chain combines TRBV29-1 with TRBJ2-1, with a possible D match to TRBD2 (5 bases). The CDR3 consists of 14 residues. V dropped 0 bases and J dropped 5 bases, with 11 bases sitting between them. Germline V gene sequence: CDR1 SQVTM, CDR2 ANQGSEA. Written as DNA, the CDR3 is TGCAGCGTTGAAGAAATCGAGGGCAACAATGAGCAGTTCTTC. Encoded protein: CSVEEIEGNNEQFF.

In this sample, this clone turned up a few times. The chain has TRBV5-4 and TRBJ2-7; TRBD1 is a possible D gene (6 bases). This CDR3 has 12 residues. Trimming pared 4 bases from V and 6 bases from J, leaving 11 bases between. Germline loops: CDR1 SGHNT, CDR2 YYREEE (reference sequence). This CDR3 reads CASSVQGSEQYF. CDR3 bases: TGTGCCAGCAGCGTACAGGGATCCGAGCAGTACTTC.